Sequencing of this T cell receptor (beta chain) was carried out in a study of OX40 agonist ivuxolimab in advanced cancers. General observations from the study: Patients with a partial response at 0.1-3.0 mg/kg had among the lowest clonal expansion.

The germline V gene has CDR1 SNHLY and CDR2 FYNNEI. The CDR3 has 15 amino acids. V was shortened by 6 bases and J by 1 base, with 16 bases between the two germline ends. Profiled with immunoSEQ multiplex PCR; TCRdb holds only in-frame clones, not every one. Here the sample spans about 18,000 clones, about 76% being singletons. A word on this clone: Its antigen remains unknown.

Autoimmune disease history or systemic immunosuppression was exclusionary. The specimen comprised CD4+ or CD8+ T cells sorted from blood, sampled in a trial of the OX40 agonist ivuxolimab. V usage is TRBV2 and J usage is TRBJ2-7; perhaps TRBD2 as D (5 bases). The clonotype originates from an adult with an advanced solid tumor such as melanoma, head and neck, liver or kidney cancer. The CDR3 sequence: CASSLIRTGSYEQYF. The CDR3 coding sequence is TGTGCCAGCAGCCTAATTCGGACTGGATCCTACGAGCAGTACTTC. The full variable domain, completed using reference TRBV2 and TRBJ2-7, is EPEVTQTPSHQVTQMGQEVILRCVPISNHLYFYWYRQILGQKVEFLVSFYNNEISEKSEIFDDQFSVERPDGSNFTLKIRSTKLEDSAMYFCASSLIRTGSYEQYFGPGTRLTVT.